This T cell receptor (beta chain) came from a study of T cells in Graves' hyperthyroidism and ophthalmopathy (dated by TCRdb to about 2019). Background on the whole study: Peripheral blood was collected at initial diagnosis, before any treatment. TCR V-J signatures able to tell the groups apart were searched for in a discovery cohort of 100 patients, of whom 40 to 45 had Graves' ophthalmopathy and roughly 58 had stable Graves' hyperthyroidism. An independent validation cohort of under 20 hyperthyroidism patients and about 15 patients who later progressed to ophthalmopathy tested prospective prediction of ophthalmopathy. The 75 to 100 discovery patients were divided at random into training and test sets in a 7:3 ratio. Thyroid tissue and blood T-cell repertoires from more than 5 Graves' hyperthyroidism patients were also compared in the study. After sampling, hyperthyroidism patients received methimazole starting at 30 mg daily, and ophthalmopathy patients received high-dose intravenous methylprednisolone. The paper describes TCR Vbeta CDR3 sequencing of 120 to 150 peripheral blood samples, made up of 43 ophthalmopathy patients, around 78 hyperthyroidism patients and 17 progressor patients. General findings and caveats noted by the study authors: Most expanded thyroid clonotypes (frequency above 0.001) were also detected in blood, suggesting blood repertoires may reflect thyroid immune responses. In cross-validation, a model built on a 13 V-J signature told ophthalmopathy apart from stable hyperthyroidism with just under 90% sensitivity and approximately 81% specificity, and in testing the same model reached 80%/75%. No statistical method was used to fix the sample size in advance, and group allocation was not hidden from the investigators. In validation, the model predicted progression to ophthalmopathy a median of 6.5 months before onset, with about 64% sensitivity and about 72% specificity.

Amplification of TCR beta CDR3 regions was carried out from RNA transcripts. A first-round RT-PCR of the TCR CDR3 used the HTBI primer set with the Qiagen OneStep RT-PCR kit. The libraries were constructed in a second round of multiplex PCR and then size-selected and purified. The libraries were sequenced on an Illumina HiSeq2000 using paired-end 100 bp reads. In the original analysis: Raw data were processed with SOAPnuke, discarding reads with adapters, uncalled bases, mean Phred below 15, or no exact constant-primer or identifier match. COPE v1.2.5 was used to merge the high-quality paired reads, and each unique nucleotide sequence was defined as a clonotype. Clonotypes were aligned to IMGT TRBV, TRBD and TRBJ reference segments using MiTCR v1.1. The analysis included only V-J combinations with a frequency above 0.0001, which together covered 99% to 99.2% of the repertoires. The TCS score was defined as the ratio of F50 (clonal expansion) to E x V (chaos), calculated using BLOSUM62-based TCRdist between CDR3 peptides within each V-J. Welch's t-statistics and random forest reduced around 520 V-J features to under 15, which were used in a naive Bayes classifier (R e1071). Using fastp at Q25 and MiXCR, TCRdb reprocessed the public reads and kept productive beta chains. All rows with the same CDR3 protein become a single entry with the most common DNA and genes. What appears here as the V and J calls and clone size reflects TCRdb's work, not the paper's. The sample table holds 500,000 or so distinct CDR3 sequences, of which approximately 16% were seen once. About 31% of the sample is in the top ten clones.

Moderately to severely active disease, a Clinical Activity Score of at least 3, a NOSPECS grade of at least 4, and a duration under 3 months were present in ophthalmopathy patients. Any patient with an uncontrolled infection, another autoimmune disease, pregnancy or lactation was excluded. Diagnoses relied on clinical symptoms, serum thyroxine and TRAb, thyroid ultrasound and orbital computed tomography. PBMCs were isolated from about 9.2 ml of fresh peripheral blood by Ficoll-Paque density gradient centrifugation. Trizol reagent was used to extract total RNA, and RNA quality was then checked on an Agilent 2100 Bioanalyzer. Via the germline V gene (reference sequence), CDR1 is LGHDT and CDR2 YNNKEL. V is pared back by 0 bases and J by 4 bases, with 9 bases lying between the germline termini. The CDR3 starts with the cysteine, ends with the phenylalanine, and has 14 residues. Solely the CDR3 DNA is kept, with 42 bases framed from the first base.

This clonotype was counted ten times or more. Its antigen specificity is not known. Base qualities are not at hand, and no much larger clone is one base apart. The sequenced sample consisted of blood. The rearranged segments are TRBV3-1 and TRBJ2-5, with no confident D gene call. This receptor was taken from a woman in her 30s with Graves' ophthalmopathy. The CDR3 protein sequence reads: CASSQEEQRETQYF. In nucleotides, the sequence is TGTGCCAGCAGCCAAGAGGAGCAAAGAGAGACCCAGTACTTC.